This is a list of T cell receptor beta chains from one sample in a study of pediatric ulcerative colitis. Assay used: immunoSEQ multiplex PCR; TCRdb lists only in-frame clones, some missing. The sample yields under 15,000 clones, approximately 71% seen once. Sequenced material: gut tissue. The receptors shown here come from a boy younger than 18 who was a control in a study of pediatric ulcerative colitis. Both conserved end residues are part of each CDR3. D genes are given only for firm matches. Only some rows state a clone size, as once, few, many or a class for expanded clones.

clone_size	j_call	cdr3_length	d_call	v_call	cdr3_nt	cdr3_aa
NA	TRBJ2-3	14	NA	TRBV5-1	TGCGCCAGCTCTTCCGTCCAAGAAACAGATACGCAGTATTTT	CASSSVQETDTQYF
NA	TRBJ2-2	17	TRBD2	TRBV25-1	TGTGCCAGCAGTGATCCTACCGGGACTAGCGGGACCGGGGAGCTGTTTTTT	CASSDPTGTSGTGELFF
NA	TRBJ1-3	16	NA	TRBV15	TGTGCCACCAGCAGACAGAGGATTAACTCTGGAAACACCATATATTTT	CATSRQRINSGNTIYF
NA	TRBJ2-1	16	TRBD2	TRBV2	TGTGCCAGCAGTGGAGGGGAACTAGCGGGAGGGAATGAGCAGTTCTTC	CASSGGELAGGNEQFF
few	TRBJ1-2	13	TRBD1	TRBV7-6	TGTGCCAGCAGCCCCGGACAGGGGTTTGGCTACACCTTC	CASSPGQGFGYTF
NA	TRBJ1-1	14	NA	TRBV9	TGTGCCAGCAGCGTAGAGGACGGGAGCACTGAAGCTTTCTTT	CASSVEDGSTEAFF
NA	TRBJ2-3	15	NA	TRBV9	TGTGCCAGCAGCCCCCGCCCCGAGAGGGCACATACGCAGTATTTT	CASSPRPERAHTQYF
NA	TRBJ2-5	19	NA	TRBV11-3	TGTGCCAGCAGCTTAGGGGGCTTCAAGGGCGGAAGAGAACAAGAGACCCAGTACTTC	CASSLGGFKGGREQETQYF
few	TRBJ1-1	12	NA	TRBV29-1	TGCAGCGTTAATCAAGGGAACACTGAAGCTTTCTTT	CSVNQGNTEAFF
large	TRBJ2-7	13	NA	TRBV5-1	TGCGCCAGCAGCGGTGGGAGCTCCTACGAGCAGTACTTC	CASSGGSSYEQYF
once	TRBJ2-5	16	TRBD2	TRBV7-8	TGTGCCAGCAGCGCCCTACTAGCGGGAGGGCTTCAGACCCAGTACTTC	CASSALLAGGLQTQYF